This entry concerns a single TCR beta chain. Antigen unknown. Data came from immunoSEQ multiplex PCR; TCRdb stores just in-frame clones and leaves some out. The table has approximately 1.9 million clones, over 85% seen once; the top ten hold about 1.7%. This specimen comes from a study of shared clonotypes between healthy human individuals. Study observations and caveats: Shared clonotypes: about 5.3% naive CD4, under 4% naive CD8, around 2.4% memory CD4, approximately 0.37% memory CD8. Donor clonotype sharing was expected to depend on sequencing depth.

The ends lost 1 base at V and 5 bases at J; junction bases unmatched: 6. Germline V gives CDR1 MNHEY, CDR2 SMNVEV (reference sequence). The CDR3 length is 15 residues. Naivety among CD8 cells was defined by CD45RO negativity and positive CCR7 selection, thereby excluding terminally differentiated effector memory CD45RA+ cells. The sample consisted of naive CD8+ T cells from PBMCs. This TCR was recovered from a young man in good health. Some clones in this sample may be carry-over from other donors' samples. This chain connects TRBV27 to TRBJ2-7, with TRBD1 matching 9 bases. The CDR3 is CASSLFGTGRNEQYF. The CDR3 DNA sequence: TGTGCCAGCAGTTTATTTGGGACAGGGAGAAACGAGCAGTACTTC.